This T cell receptor (beta chain) stems from a study of CD8 T cells in Susac syndrome. RNA totalling about 0.45 to 1 ug underwent reverse transcription with random hexamers. Amplification of TCR beta CDR3 spanned 54 Vbeta and 13 Jbeta via immunoSEQ multiplex PCR. TCRdb re-analysed the immunoSEQ multiplex PCR reads in MiXCR, keeping a single row per CDR3 protein. The sample shows more than 85,000 distinct CDR3 sequences, 96% of them seen only once. Germline trimming cut 4 bases from V and 5 bases from J; bases unmatched to any gene: 7. The CDR3 runs 16 residues. In germline, CDR1 is MNHEY, CDR2 SMNVEV (reference sequence). TCR beta sequences were obtained from blood CD8+ and CD4+ T cells. In contrast to the negatively isolated CD8+ and CD4+ T cells, TEMRA cells were FACS-enriched.

This clonotype was obtained from a human donor in good health. V and J are TRBV27 and TRBJ2-2; TRBD2 matches 10 bases. The source material was CD4+ T cells from PBMCs. The CDR3, as DNA: TGTGCCAGCAGTTACTGGAGCGGGAGGGGAACCGGGGAGCTGTTTTTT. It yields the protein CASSYWSGRGTGELFF.